This is a list of T cell receptor beta chains from one sample in a study of vaccination and CD4 T cells after COVID-19. Their target antigens are unknown. MiXCR was run by TCRdb on the PCR reads, yielding one entry per CDR3 protein. The sample includes about 16,000 distinct CDR3 sequences, around half of them seen just once. The sequences come from CD4+ T cells from blood, cultured in vitro, collected before SARS-CoV-2 vaccination. These receptors all come from a human donor who had recovered from COVID-19. Both conserved end residues are part of each CDR3. The D gene is left open where the match is weak. Some rows have no size entry. The others give once, few or many, or a class for an expanded clone.

J gene,D gene,clone size,V gene,CDR3 DNA,CDR3 protein
TRBJ2-7,NA,NA,TRBV20-1,TGCAGTGCTAGAAGTCCTGGGGTTTACGAGCAGTACTTC,CSARSPGVYEQYF
TRBJ2-5,NA,few,TRBV10-1,TGCGCCAGGTACCAAGAGACCCAGTACTTC,CARYQETQYF
TRBJ1-1,NA,NA,TRBV11-3,TGTGCCAGCACCCCAACCCGGGTCCAGAACACTGAAGCTTTCTTT,CASTPTRVQNTEAFF
TRBJ1-2,NA,NA,TRBV7-2,TGTGCCAGCAGCTTAACAGCCAACTATGGCTACACCTTC,CASSLTANYGYTF
TRBJ1-1,NA,NA,TRBV2,TGTGCCAGTTGTAGGTTGAACACTGAAGCTTTCTTT,CASCRLNTEAFF
TRBJ2-7,NA,NA,TRBV7-9,TGTGCCAGCAGCTTAAGCCAGGCAACCTACGAGCAGTACTTC,CASSLSQATYEQYF
TRBJ1-1,NA,NA,TRBV19,TGTGCCAGTTCCGGGGCCCTGAACACTGAAGCTTTCTTT,CASSGALNTEAFF
TRBJ1-2,NA,NA,TRBV4-2,TGTGCCAGCAGCCAGGACCACGGGGGGGTCTATGGCTACACCTTC,CASSQDHGGVYGYTF
TRBJ2-7,TRBD2,few,TRBV2,TGTGCCAGCTTTCCACTAGCGGGGGGGCCGTACGAGCAGTACTTC,CASFPLAGGPYEQYF
TRBJ2-5,NA,NA,TRBV10-2,TGCGCCAGCAGTGAGTCAGGTCTATTCCAAGAGACCCAGTACTTC,CASSESGLFQETQYF
TRBJ1-2,NA,NA,TRBV19,TGTGCCAGTAGTATCGGCGGGGGGCAGGGCTATGGCTACACCTTC,CASSIGGGQGYGYTF
TRBJ2-7,TRBD2,few,TRBV6-2/TRBV6-3,TGTGCCAGCAGTTATGCTGGCGGGAGGACGCCTAAAGAGCAGTACTTC,CASSYAGGRTPKEQYF
TRBJ1-5,TRBD1,few,TRBV7-9,TGTGCCAGCAGCGCGGAGGGACAGAAACATCAGCCCCAGCATTTT,CASSAEGQKHQPQHF
TRBJ1-5,NA,NA,TRBV20-1,TGCAGTGCTGGGGGGAAGGGGAATCAGCCCCAGCATTTT,CSAGGKGNQPQHF
TRBJ1-2,NA,NA,TRBV25-1,TGTGCCAGCAGTGACCCGATTTTCGCAGGGGAAAACTATGGCTACACCTTC,CASSDPIFAGENYGYTF
TRBJ1-1,NA,NA,TRBV15,TGTGCCACCAGCAGAGATACGGCAGGGACTGAAGCTTTCTTT,CATSRDTAGTEAFF
TRBJ1-1,TRBD1,NA,TRBV5-6,TGTGCCAGCAGCTTGCCGGCCGGGACAGGCCACACTGAAGCTTTCTTT,CASSLPAGTGHTEAFF
TRBJ2-7,NA,once,TRBV11-3,TGTGCCAGCAGCTTAGCGAGGAGCTCCTACGAGCAGTACTTC,CASSLARSSYEQYF
TRBJ2-5,NA,NA,TRBV5-6,TGTGCCAGCAATGTGGGTGAGACCCAGTACTTC,CASNVGETQYF
TRBJ2-5,NA,once,TRBV5-1,TGCGCCAGCAAACGGGGCAGGCCGACCCAAGAGACCCAGTACTTC,CASKRGRPTQETQYF
TRBJ2-7,NA,NA,TRBV2,TGTGCCAGCAGTGAGGGGGTAAGGTCCTACGAGCAGTACTTC,CASSEGVRSYEQYF
TRBJ2-2,TRBD2,once,TRBV7-2,TGTGCCAGCAGCCCGGGACTAGCGGAGGGGGCCACCGGGGAGCTGTTTTTT,CASSPGLAEGATGELFF
TRBJ2-7,TRBD1,NA,TRBV19,TGTGCCAGTAGTAGAGACAGGGAGTACGAGCAGTACTTC,CASSRDREYEQYF
TRBJ2-7,TRBD1,NA,TRBV19,TGTGCCAGTAGTAAGTCCGGGACAGGGGCGGCAAACGAGCAGTACTTC,CASSKSGTGAANEQYF
TRBJ2-1,TRBD2,NA,TRBV28,TGTGCCAGCAGTTTTAGCGACGGGAGGGTCTACAATGAGCAGTTCTTC,CASSFSDGRVYNEQFF
TRBJ1-2,TRBD1,NA,TRBV6-2/TRBV6-3,TGTGCCAGCCAATCGGGACAGAGCTATGGCTACACCTTC,CASQSGQSYGYTF
TRBJ1-1,NA,once,TRBV12-3/TRBV12-4,TGTGCCAGCAGTTTCCAGGGCGCCACTGAAGCTTTCTTT,CASSFQGATEAFF
TRBJ1-3,NA,NA,TRBV5-4,TGTGCCAGCAGCTTCGGACAGACCAGCTCTGGAAACACCATATATTTT,CASSFGQTSSGNTIYF
TRBJ1-5,TRBD1,few,TRBV7-9,TGTGCCAGCAGCCCCGGGACAGCTTACAATCAGCCCCAGCATTTT,CASSPGTAYNQPQHF
TRBJ1-4,TRBD1,NA,TRBV20-1,TGCAGTGCTAGACTGAAACCGGGACAGTATAATGAAAAACTGTTTTTT,CSARLKPGQYNEKLFF